This paragraph reports one T cell receptor beta chain. Its antigen remains unidentified. The record originates from a study of cytomegalovirus exposure and HLA in healthy donors. Study observations and caveats: In vitro data verified a few CMV-associated chains as specific for CMV antigens. As a later analysis showed, a missense DCLRE1C variant was linked to trimming of TCR beta V- and J-genes.

The CDR3 has 15 amino acids. Germline values: CDR1 LGHNA, CDR2 YNFKEQ. Between the trimmed V and J ends, which lost 6 bases and 2 bases, there was a span of 16 bases. 13 Jbeta primers and 60 Vbeta primers were used for the PCR. Profiled with immunoSEQ multiplex PCR; TCRdb holds only in-frame clones, not every one. The sample consists of around 110,000 clones, 65% to 80% of them appearing once. The chain links TRBV4-2 to TRBJ1-2; D gene unclear. Sample: PBMCs. The sequence was collected from a man aged 55 to 70 in good health and CMV-seronegative. The DNA of the CDR3 is TGTGCCAGCAGTCATAGTCGTGAGGGAAACTATGGCTACACCTTC. The encoded protein is CASSHSREGNYGYTF.